These 13 T cell receptor beta chains originate from one sample sequenced in a study of neoadjuvant anti-PD-1 for oral cavity cancer (dated by TCRdb to the early 2020s). Per the publication, the time point label means: after neoadjuvant nivolumab, at surgical resection. The library was generated by the immunoSEQ multiplex PCR assay. The table was pulled from immuneACCESS by TCRdb, which kept in-frame rearrangements only. Such tables lose some clones; where checked, under half of the loss comes from unresolved V genes, and the rest has no known cause. Here the sample has more than 12,000 clones; roughly 70% occur a single time. The ten largest clonotypes hold roughly 3.2% of the sample. This sample comprised PBMCs, obtained after nivolumab (anti-PD-1) treatment. Receptors were obtained from a person aged 35-79 years with oral cavity squamous cell carcinoma.

The genes are TRBV4-1 and TRBJ1-5; 7 nucleotides align to TRBD1. The germline gives CDR1 MGHRA, CDR2 YSYEKL. V lost 1 base, J lost 3 bases, and 3 bases stayed unmatched. The CDR3 is made up of 15 amino acids. As DNA, the CDR3 is TGCGCCAGCAGCCAAGGGGACAGTGACAATCAGCCCCAGCATTTT. As protein: CASSQGDSDNQPQHF.

The chain recombines TRBV6-5 with TRBJ1-1; 7 bases align to TRBD1. Germline V gene data show CDR1 as MNHEY and CDR2 as SVGAGI. V trimming: 2 bases; J trimming: 5 bases; junction bases outside the gene matches: 2. This CDR3 has 13 residues. CDR3 amino acids: CASSYEGATEAFF. CDR3 sequence (DNA): TGTGCCAGCAGTTACGAGGGGGCAACTGAAGCTTTCTTT.

This sequence joins TRBV13 and TRBJ2-1; TRBD2 agrees at 10 bases. Trimming at V came to 5 bases and at J to 7 bases, leaving 8 bases not matched to a gene. The V gene's germline CDR1 is PRHDT and CDR2 FYEKMQ (reference sequence). The CDR3 totals 15 residues. This CDR3 reads CASSPLAGAGNEQFF. The CDR3 DNA follows: TGTGCCAGCAGCCCCCTAGCGGGGGCCGGGAATGAGCAGTTCTTC.

This clone was counted a few times. CDR3 amino acids: CASSPTGNYGYTF. Here the CDR3 DNA reads TGTGCCAGCAGTCCGACAGGGAACTATGGCTACACCTTC. The genes are TRBV28 and TRBJ1-2; 7 bases fit TRBD1. The CDR3 runs 13 residues. In germline, CDR1 is MDHEN, CDR2 SYDVKM. The junction had 2 bases not matched to a gene; V was cut back by 5 bases and J by 2 bases.

V gene TRBV5-1 combines with J gene TRBJ1-1; no clear D gene. V was trimmed by 0 bases and J by 0 bases, leaving 6 bases between them. Germline CDR1 SGHRS, CDR2 YFSETQ. CDR3 size: 14 residues. The DNA for the CDR3 is TGCGCCAGCAGCTTGGGAGAACTGAACACTGAAGCTTTCTTT. Its translation is CASSLGELNTEAFF.

J is TRBJ2-7 and V is TRBV10-3; 15 bases fit TRBD2. V was clipped by 6 bases and J by 3 bases; unmatched bases: 0. Germline lookup yields CDR1 ENHRY and CDR2 SYGVKD. This CDR3 is built from 14 residues. The CDR3 protein is CAIRGLAGGYEQYF. DNA of the CDR3: TGTGCCATCAGGGGACTAGCGGGGGGCTACGAGCAGTACTTC.

The genes are TRBV2 and TRBJ2-3; no reliable D call. Trimming removed 3 bases at V and 1 base at J, with 14 bases between. In germline, CDR1 is SNHLY, CDR2 FYNNEI. The length of the CDR3 is 16 residues. The CDR3 protein is CASSEVGRAGTDTQYF. CDR3 coding DNA: TGTGCCAGCAGTGAGGTTGGAAGGGCCGGCACAGATACGCAGTATTTT.

The chain couples TRBV19 to TRBJ1-2; no clear D gene. The CDR3 runs to 13 residues. The germline CDR1 and CDR2 sequences are LNHDA and SQIVND (reference sequence). The germline V and J ends were trimmed by 6 bases and 3 bases, with 11 bases remaining between them. The CDR3 DNA reads as TGTGCCAGTAGACCGACGGATTACTATGGCTACACCTTC. Protein product: CASRPTDYYGYTF.

This clone came up once. This chain uses TRBV27 with TRBJ2-3, with TRBD2 matching 9 bases. Trimming at V came to 3 bases and at J to 2 bases, leaving 9 bases not matched to a gene. The germline V gene encodes CDR1 MNHEY and CDR2 SMNVEV (reference sequence). The CDR3 runs 17 residues. CDR3 protein: CASSFLGLAGYTDTQYF. The CDR3 region has the DNA TGTGCCAGCAGTTTCCTTGGGCTAGCGGGATACACAGATACGCAGTATTTT.

The V and J genes are TRBV13 and TRBJ2-1, with 7 bases matching TRBD1. The CDR3 has 14 residues. CDR1 PRHDT and CDR2 FYEKMQ come from the germline V gene (reference sequence). V shed 5 bases and J 10 bases; nucleotides not matched to a gene: 11. Written as DNA, the CDR3 is TGTGCCAGCAGCCAGGAGACAGGGTTAGGGGAGCAGTTCTTC. Translated: CASSQETGLGEQFF. The variable domain in full, with the rest retrieved from reference TRBV13 and TRBJ2-1, is AAGVIQSPRHLIKEKRETATLKCYPIPRHDTVYWYQQGPGQDPQFLISFYEKMQSDKGSIPDRFSAQQFSDYHSELNMSSLELGDSALYFCASSQETGLGEQFFGPGTRLTVL.

V is TRBV19 and J is TRBJ2-3; TRBD1 matches at 7 bases. The CDR3 length is 14 residues. The ends lost 3 bases at V and 1 base at J; junction bases unmatched: 1. The V gene's germline CDR1 is LNHDA and CDR2 SQIVND (reference sequence). Here the CDR3 reads CASSIGTGTDTQYF. The CDR3 nucleotides are TGTGCCAGTAGTATTGGGACAGGCACAGATACGCAGTATTTT.

V and J are TRBV7-9 and TRBJ2-3; D is uncertain. This CDR3 spans 15 amino acids. The germline gives CDR1 SEHNR, CDR2 FQNEAQ (reference sequence). V was shortened by 2 bases and J by 0 bases, with 9 bases between the two germline ends. The CDR3 DNA sequence: TGTGCCAGCAGCTTAAATTCCCCTAGCACAGATACGCAGTATTTT. Residues: CASSLNSPSTDTQYF.

The V and J genes are TRBV30 and TRBJ2-2; TRBD1 aligns across 7 bases. V dropped 0 bases and J dropped 6; count of bases not matched to a gene: 4. The CDR3 sequence is 14 residues long. Germline V CDR1 and CDR2: GTSNPN, SVGIG (reference sequence). DNA of the CDR3: TGTGCCTGGAGTGTACAGGGGTTTGCCGGGGAGCTGTTTTTT. Translated, it gives CAWSVQGFAGELFF.